This is a list of T cell receptor beta chains from one sample in a study of CD8 T cells in Susac syndrome. TCRdb re-called the immunoSEQ multiplex PCR reads through MiXCR, storing one row per CDR3 protein. The table includes some 160,000 distinct CDR3 sequences, approximately 95% detected once. Material for sequencing was CD8+ T cells from PBMCs. All receptors derive from a human donor with multiple sclerosis. Each CDR3 is given with its conserved first and last residue. D genes are given only for firm matches. The size of a clone is reported for some rows only, either as once, few or many, or as a class for expanded clones.

abundance	v_gene	d_gene	j_gene	CDR3nt	CDR3aa
NA	TRBV20-1	NA	TRBJ1-2	TGCAGTGCTAGAGGGAGGACTAACTATGGCTACACCTTC	CSARGRTNYGYTF
NA	TRBV29-1	NA	TRBJ1-1	TGCAGCGTTTGGAACACTGAAGCTTTCTTT	CSVWNTEAFF
NA	TRBV29-1	TRBD2	TRBJ2-1	TGCAGCGCCGGGCGGGAGTACAATGAGCAGTTCTTC	CSAGREYNEQFF
NA	TRBV4-1	NA	TRBJ1-1	TGCGCCAGCAGCCACCGGACGGCGAACACTGAAGCTTTCTTT	CASSHRTANTEAFF
once	TRBV29-1	TRBD1	TRBJ2-7	TGCAGCGTCCCCGGGACAGACTCCTACGAGCAGTACTTC	CSVPGTDSYEQYF
NA	TRBV27	NA	TRBJ1-1	TGTGCCAGCAGTATCCTCGGGGGAAACACTGAAGCTTTCTTT	CASSILGGNTEAFF
NA	TRBV12-3/TRBV12-4	NA	TRBJ2-7	TGTGCCAGCAGTTTTGTAGCCGGGCTAGGTTACGAGCAGTACTTC	CASSFVAGLGYEQYF
few	TRBV3-1	NA	TRBJ1-1	TGTGCCAGCAGCCAAGACCCGGGGGACACTGAAGCTTTCTTT	CASSQDPGDTEAFF
NA	TRBV12-3/TRBV12-4	TRBD2	TRBJ2-2	TGTGCCAGCACCGGGACTAGCTCCAGGGAGCTGTTTTTT	CASTGTSSRELFF
NA	TRBV18	NA	TRBJ1-1	TGTGCCAGCTCACCATTGAGGGAGCCGAACACTGAAGCTTTCTTT	CASSPLREPNTEAFF
NA	TRBV7-9	NA	TRBJ2-5	TGTGCCAGCAGCTTAAGGGTCCAAGAGACCCAGTACTTC	CASSLRVQETQYF